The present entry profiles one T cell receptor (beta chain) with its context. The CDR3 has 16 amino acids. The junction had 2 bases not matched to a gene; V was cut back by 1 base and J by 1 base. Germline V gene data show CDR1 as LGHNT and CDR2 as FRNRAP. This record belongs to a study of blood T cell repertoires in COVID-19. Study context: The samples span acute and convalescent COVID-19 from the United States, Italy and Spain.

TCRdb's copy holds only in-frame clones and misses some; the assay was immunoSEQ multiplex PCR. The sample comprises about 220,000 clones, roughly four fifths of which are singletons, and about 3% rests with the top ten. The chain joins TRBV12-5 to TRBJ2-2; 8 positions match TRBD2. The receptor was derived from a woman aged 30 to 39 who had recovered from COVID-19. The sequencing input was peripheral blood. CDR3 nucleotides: TGTGCTAGTGGTTTGGGACTAGCGCAGAACACCGGGGAGCTGTTTTTT. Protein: CASGLGLAQNTGELFF.